This T cell receptor beta chain is drawn from a study of blood T cell repertoires in COVID-19. In the study overall: The United States, Italy and Spain supplied acute and convalescent COVID-19 samples. PBMCs, B-cell-depleted T cells, or T cells provided the cDNA or gDNA that made up the material.

Trimming took off 4 bases at V and 5 bases at J, with 12 bases between the two ends. Germline loops: CDR1 SEHNR, CDR2 FQNEAQ (reference sequence). The CDR3 sequence is 15 residues long. Methods used by the authors: By means of reference gene primer amplification, nucleated cell counts were estimated. Sequenced by immunoSEQ multiplex PCR; TCRdb stores in-frame clones only, minus some. The V and J calls and the clone size are those of that table, but D and trimming were determined from the DNA. The top ten hold less than 2.5% of the sample, which has roughly 280,000 clones, about 89% seen once. The sequence came from a man aged 50 to 59 with acute or convalescent COVID-19. This chain connects TRBV7-9 to TRBJ1-6, with D possibly being TRBD1 (6 bases). Sequencing was carried out using peripheral blood. The CDR3 is CASSSTGSNNSPLHF. The CDR3 region has the DNA TGTGCCAGCAGCTCCACAGGGTCTAATAATTCACCCCTCCACTTT.